Below, 14 T cell receptor beta chains from the same sample are listed, as sequenced in a study of T cell responses to AZD1222 COVID-19 vaccine. The data were produced by immunoSEQ multiplex PCR, yet TCRdb's version contains in-frame clones alone and is incomplete. The sample includes about 150,000 clones, 75% to 90% of them seen just once. The sample consisted of peripheral blood, taken 28 days after the second AZD1222 dose. Receptors originate from an adult who received the AZD1222 COVID-19 vaccine.

The J gene is TRBJ1-1, the V gene TRBV5-4, with TRBD1 matching over 11 bases. Trimming at V came to 5 bases and at J to 3 bases, leaving 9 bases not matched to a gene. The germline CDR1 and CDR2 sequences are SGHNT and YYREEE (reference sequence). CDR3 size: 16 residues. CDR3 bases: TGTGCCAGCAGTTTTGGGGGACAGGGGGATTACACTGAAGCTTTCTTT. Its translation is CASSFGGQGDYTEAFF.

The chain employs TRBV6-5 and TRBJ2-3; D gene unclear. Germline assignment: CDR1 MNHEY and CDR2 SVGAGI. The CDR3 is 12 residues long. V was pared by 3 bases and J by 7 bases, with 8 bases between. In DNA, the CDR3 is TGTGCCAGCAGTTATTCTCCTTATACGCAGTATTTT. This sequence encodes CASSYSPYTQYF.

The chain carries TRBV28 and TRBJ2-1; D may correspond to TRBD1 or TRBD2 (5 bases each). CDR3 length: 13 amino acids. Germline CDR1 reads MDHEN; CDR2 reads SYDVKM. V lost 6 bases and J 8 bases, leaving 14 bases between the germline ends. The CDR3: CASRSTGTHEQFF. The CDR3 DNA is TGTGCCAGCAGGTCGACCGGGACCCATGAGCAGTTCTTC.

This chain links TRBV5-1 with TRBJ1-2; D remains ambiguous. The CDR3 contains 14 residues. V dropped 0 bases and J dropped 0 bases, with 6 bases sitting between them. Germline values: CDR1 SGHRS, CDR2 YFSETQ. DNA of the CDR3: TGCGCCAGCAGCTTGGACATGACTAACTATGGCTACACCTTC. This gives the protein CASSLDMTNYGYTF.

This clone was recorded once. This chain joins TRBV19 and TRBJ2-2, with D possibly matching TRBD1 (6 bases). CDR3 length: 14 amino acids. V lost 3 bases, J lost 5 bases, and 10 bases lay in between. From germline, CDR1 is LNHDA and CDR2 SQIVND (reference sequence). CDR3 in DNA: TGTGCCAGTAGTATTCAAAGGGGGACCGGGGAGCTGTTTTTT. This encodes CASSIQRGTGELFF.

The chain uses TRBV11-2 and TRBJ1-5; 10 nucleotides align to TRBD1. From germline, CDR1 is SGHAT and CDR2 FQNNGV. The CDR3 is made up of 15 amino acids. J lost 2 bases, V lost 8 bases, and 6 bases had no gene match. The CDR3 region has the DNA TGTGCCAGCCCGACAGGGGGCACCGGCAATCAGCCCCAGCATTTT. It yields the protein CASPTGGTGNQPQHF.

J is TRBJ2-1 and V is TRBV3-1 (or the pseudogene TRBV3-2); D not resolved. Trimming took off 2 bases at V and 6 bases at J, with 8 bases between the two ends. Germline V lookup: CDR1 LGHDT, CDR2 YNNKEL (reference sequence). This CDR3 is built from 13 residues. The CDR3 loop reads CASSQNTGNEQFF. CDR3 in DNA: TGTGCCAGCAGCCAAAATACGGGCAATGAGCAGTTCTTC.

The rearrangement uses TRBV7-2 and TRBJ2-1, with TRBD2 as a possible D gene (5 bases). Germline V gives CDR1 SGHTA, CDR2 FQGNSA. This CDR3 spans 15 amino acids. Trimming took 4 bases from V and 6 from J, leaving 16 bases between them. The CDR3 reads CASSYDYSPRNEQFF. In nucleotides, the CDR3 is TGTGCCAGCAGCTACGACTACTCCCCCCGCAATGAGCAGTTCTTC.

This chain's CDR3 is CASSSGLAAFYEQYF. CDR3 bases: TGTGCCAGCAGCTCAGGACTAGCGGCCTTCTACGAGCAGTACTTC. The chain is built from TRBV11-2 and TRBJ2-7, with 10 bases identical to TRBD2. This CDR3 comprises 15 residues. V shed 4 bases and J 3 bases; nucleotides not matched to a gene: 6. In germline, CDR1 is SGHAT, CDR2 FQNNGV.

V gene TRBV6-2 or TRBV6-3 combines with J gene TRBJ2-1; the match to TRBD1 covers 7 bases. This CDR3 spans 16 amino acids. V lost 2 bases, J lost 8 bases, and 12 bases stayed unmatched. The germline V gene encodes CDR1 MNHEY and CDR2 SVGEGT. The CDR3, as DNA: TGTGCCAGCAGTTACCCCCTAGGGGGCTTATTCGATGAGCAGTTCTTC. It translates to CASSYPLGGLFDEQFF.

The chain combines TRBV6-1 with TRBJ2-7; TRBD1 matches at 8 bases. The CDR3 is made up of 15 amino acids. Germline loops: CDR1 MNHNS, CDR2 SASEGT. V dropped 1 base and J dropped 2; count of bases not matched to a gene: 4. The chain's CDR3 is CASSEGQGSPYEQYF. For the CDR3, the DNA is TGTGCCAGCAGTGAAGGACAGGGGAGCCCCTACGAGCAGTACTTC.

This rearrangement joins TRBV3-1 (or the pseudogene TRBV3-2) to TRBJ2-5, with D possibly being TRBD2 (6 bases). Germline V CDR1 and CDR2: LGHDT, YNNKEL (reference sequence). The V end was cut by 0 bases, the J end by 5 bases, with 34 bases between. The CDR3 sequence is 22 residues long. The CDR3 sequence: CASSQDSRVGRPSAYPRETQYF. CDR3 sequence (DNA): TGTGCCAGCAGCCAAGACAGTCGAGTGGGTAGGCCTAGCGCGTATCCGCGGGAGACCCAGTACTTC.

V usage is TRBV7-9 and J usage is TRBJ2-7, with D perhaps given as TRBD1 or TRBD2 (5 bases each). CDR1 and CDR2 (germline): SEHNR, FQNEAQ (reference sequence). Trimming shortened V by 5 bases and J by 4 bases, and 15 bases separated the two germline ends. This CDR3 spans 14 amino acids. The CDR3 sequence: CASSGTGTGYEQYF. CDR3 sequence (DNA): TGTGCCAGCAGCGGGACCGGGACGGGATACGAGCAGTACTTC.

This clone showed up many times. Here the CDR3 reads CASSQSGAGGNEQFF. The CDR3 DNA sequence: TGTGCCAGCAGCCAATCGGGGGCCGGAGGGAATGAGCAGTTCTTC. The chain has TRBV14 and TRBJ2-1, with D perhaps TRBD1 or TRBD2 (6 bases each). Germline loops: CDR1 SGHDN, CDR2 FVKESK. The CDR3 totals 15 residues. V was pared by 2 bases and J by 7 bases, with 15 bases between.